The 17 T cell receptor beta chains in this list originate from one sample, sequenced in a study of human T cells and chemical hapten exposure. Time point specified: pre-sensitization, week 0. Treatment denoted: therapeutic diphenylcyclopropenone sensitization with weekly scalp DPC. TCRdb reprocessed the RACE reads via MiXCR and lists one record per CDR3 protein. Of 250,000 to 300,000 distinct CDR3 sequences in the sample, approximately 7.5% were seen once. The sequenced sample was whole blood, obtained in connection with sensitization to the hapten diphenylcyclopropenone (DPC). These receptors were taken from a young man with alopecia areata. Some clones in this sample may be carry-over from other donors' samples.

In this sample, this clonotype turned up a few times. V usage is TRBV2 and J usage is TRBJ2-3; 9 positions match TRBD1. This CDR3 spans 17 amino acids. Germline V gives CDR1 SNHLY, CDR2 FYNNEI. V lost 6 bases, J lost 6 bases, and 16 bases stayed unmatched. CDR3 loop: CASRRNPRTGAADTQYF. The CDR3 DNA reads TGTGCCAGCAGAAGAAATCCAAGGACAGGGGCGGCCGATACGCAGTATTTT.

The chain joins TRBV6-1 to TRBJ2-3; D unresolved. The length of the CDR3 is 15 residues. V lost 7 bases to trimming and J lost 0 bases, with 14 bases between them. The germline gives CDR1 MNHNS, CDR2 SASEGT. The CDR3 DNA sequence: TGTGCCAGCATCTTAAGCGTCACTAGCACAGATACGCAGTATTTT. It encodes CASILSVTSTDTQYF.

This rearrangement joins TRBV24-1 to TRBJ1-4; D is uncertain. Trimming pared 2 bases from V and 7 bases from J, leaving 4 bases between. The CDR3 runs 12 residues. From germline, CDR1 is KGHDR and CDR2 SFDVKD. In nucleotides, the CDR3 is TGTGCCACCAGTGATTACGGTGAAAAACTGTTTTTT. Translated: CATSDYGEKLFF.

This clonotype was seen at least ten times. The chain joins TRBV6-2 or TRBV6-3 to TRBJ2-1; TRBD2 matches 16 bases. V lost 10 bases to trimming and J lost 7 bases; unmatched junction nucleotides: 10. The germline V gene has CDR1 MNHEY and CDR2 SVGEGT. The length of the CDR3 is 16 residues. Here the CDR3 DNA reads TGTGCCACCGGGACTAGCGGGGGGGGCCCCTGGAATGAGCAGTTCTTC. Its protein product is CATGTSGGGPWNEQFF.

This clonotype was recorded a few times. The rearrangement joins TRBV10-3 to TRBJ2-2; D tentatively fits TRBD1 or TRBD2 (5 bases each). CDR1 is ENHRY and CDR2 is SYGVKD in the germline V gene. CDR3 length: 13 residues. Trimming took 10 bases from V and 2 from J, leaving 11 bases between them. In DNA, the CDR3 is TGTGCCACAAGGGACCGTAACACCGGGGAGCTGTTTTTT. Its translation is CATRDRNTGELFF.

This clonotype appeared a few times. The chain combines TRBV4-3 with TRBJ1-2; D uncertain. Trimming left V 4 bases short and J 8 bases short, with 29 bases between. CDR1 LGHNA and CDR2 YSLEER come from the germline V gene. This CDR3 comprises 18 residues. The CDR3 spells CASSRAAPGAEYLGGYTF. The CDR3 DNA sequence: TGCGCCAGCAGCCGCGCGGCACCAGGAGCCGAGTACCTCGGGGGCTACACCTTC.

J is TRBJ2-1 and V is TRBV6-5, with 8 positions matching TRBD2. The CDR3 covers 14 residues. CDR1 MNHEY and CDR2 SVGAGI come from the germline V gene. V shed 2 bases and J 9 bases; nucleotides not matched to a gene: 6. The CDR3 loop reads CASSYHWTSSEQFF. CDR3 in DNA: TGTGCCAGCAGTTACCATTGGACTAGCAGTGAGCAGTTCTTC.

This clonotype was seen many times. The chain has TRBV4-2 and TRBJ1-4; 10 bases are a match to TRBD1. There are 16 residues in the CDR3. V lost 0 bases and J lost 6; bases outside the gene matches: 4. Germline V lookup: CDR1 LGHNA, CDR2 YNFKEQ. CDR3 in amino acids: CASSQDLGQGYEKLFF. The CDR3 region has the DNA TGTGCCAGCAGCCAAGATTTGGGACAGGGGTATGAAAAACTGTTTTTT.

This clonotype was seen a few times. CDR3 DNA sequence: TGCAGTGCTAGAGTCACGGGACAGCAAGAGACCCAGTACTTC. As protein: CSARVTGQQETQYF. The chain couples TRBV20-1 to TRBJ2-5, with TRBD1 matching over 7 bases. J lost 2 bases, V lost 1 base, and 4 bases had no gene match. The CDR3 consists of 14 residues. Germline CDR1 DFQATT, CDR2 SNEGSKA (reference sequence).

This rearrangement joins TRBV6-2 or TRBV6-3 to TRBJ2-7; perhaps TRBD2 as D (6 bases). V shed 6 bases and J shed 9 bases, with 15 bases lying between them. Germline V gene lookup returns CDR1 MNHEY and CDR2 SVGEGT. There are 12 residues in the CDR3. CDR3 residues: CASSPIGGLQYV. In DNA, the CDR3 is TGTGCCAGCAGCCCGATAGGAGGGTTGCAGTACGTC.

This clonotype has a count of ten or more. This chain connects TRBV11-2 to TRBJ2-5; D possibly corresponds to TRBD2 (6 bases). The CDR3 has 13 amino acids. The germline V gene has CDR1 SGHAT and CDR2 FQNNGV. Trimming removed 4 bases at V and 5 bases at J, with 11 bases between. In nucleotides, the CDR3 is TGTGCCAGCAGCTCGACACTAGCTGAGACCCAGTACTTC. It codes for CASSSTLAETQYF.

The V gene is TRBV6-2 or TRBV6-3, the J gene TRBJ2-6; D unresolved. With 8 bases removed from V and 0 bases from J, the gap between germline ends came to 14 bases. The germline gives CDR1 MNHEY, CDR2 SVGEGT. The CDR3 runs to 16 residues. CDR3 coding DNA: TGTGCCAGCGGGGAACTTAAAGGCTCTGGGGCCAACGTCCTGACTTTC. It yields the protein CASGELKGSGANVLTF.

At least ten counts were recorded for this clonotype. This rearrangement joins TRBV5-1 to TRBJ2-7, with unresolved D. There are 12 residues in the CDR3. CDR1 is SGHRS and CDR2 is YFSETQ in the germline V gene. Trimming took 4 bases from V and 3 from J, leaving 8 bases between them. DNA of the CDR3: TGCGCCAGCAGCCGCGACAACTACGAGCAGTACTTC. Protein product: CASSRDNYEQYF.

Ten or more counts support this clonotype. The V call is TRBV20-1, the J call TRBJ2-7; D not resolved. The CDR3 sequence is 13 residues long. Germline lookup yields CDR1 DFQATT and CDR2 SNEGSKA (reference sequence). V gave up 4 bases and J gave up 1 base, with 11 bases separating them. CDR3 DNA sequence: TGCAGTGCTATCCCAGACACTTCCTACGAGCAGTACTTC. This codes for CSAIPDTSYEQYF.

This clonotype was picked up many times. The chain recombines TRBV28 with TRBJ1-5, with D perhaps TRBD1 (5 bases). CDR1 and CDR2 from the germline V gene are MDHEN and SYDVKM. The CDR3 runs to 14 residues. The V end lost 7 bases, the J end lost 6 bases, and 16 bases lay between the germline ends. This CDR3 is CASTPGRGVQPQHF. CDR3 DNA: TGTGCCAGCACGCCGGGACGGGGAGTTCAGCCCCAGCATTTT.

This chain joins TRBV5-1 and TRBJ1-1, with D hard to call. V was cut by 1 base and J by 0 bases, with 10 bases left in between. Germline-derived CDR1 and CDR2 are SGHRS and YFSETQ. The CDR3 extends over 15 amino acids. The DNA for the CDR3 is TGCGCCAGCAGCTTGTCTCCACAGTTGAACACTGAAGCTTTCTTT. Protein: CASSLSPQLNTEAFF.

Remarks on this clonotype: One end of the junction varies from germline; a read error may be responsible. The chain combines TRBV28 with TRBJ1-5; possible D gene TRBD1, 5 bases. This CDR3 has 16 amino acids. Germline CDR1 MDHEN, CDR2 SYDVKM. The CDR3 nucleotides read TGTGCCACCAGTGAATTGGGGACGGATAGCAATCAGCCCCAGCATTTT. It codes for CATSELGTDSNQPQHF.